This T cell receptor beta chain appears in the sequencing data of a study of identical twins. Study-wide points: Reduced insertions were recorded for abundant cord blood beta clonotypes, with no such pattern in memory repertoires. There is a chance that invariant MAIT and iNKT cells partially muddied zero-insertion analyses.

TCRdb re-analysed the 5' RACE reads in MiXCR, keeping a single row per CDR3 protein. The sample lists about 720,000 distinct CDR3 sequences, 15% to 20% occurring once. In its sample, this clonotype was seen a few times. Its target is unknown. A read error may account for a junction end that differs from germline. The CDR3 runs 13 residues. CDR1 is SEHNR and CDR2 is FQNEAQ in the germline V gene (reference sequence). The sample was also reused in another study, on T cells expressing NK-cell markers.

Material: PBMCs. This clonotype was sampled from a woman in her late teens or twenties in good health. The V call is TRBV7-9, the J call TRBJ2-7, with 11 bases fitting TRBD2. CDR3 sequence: CASSVAGGPWMYF. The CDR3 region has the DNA TGTGCCAGCAGCGTAGCGGGAGGGCCTTGGATGTACTTC.